These 8 T cell receptor beta chains came from one sample sequenced in a study of blood T cell repertoires in COVID-19. The data were produced by immunoSEQ multiplex PCR, yet TCRdb's version contains in-frame clones alone and is incomplete. The sample includes about 34,000 clones, around 80% seen only once; the top ten take 14% to 15%. Sequences were obtained from peripheral blood. The receptors were sampled from a man older than 75 with active or convalescent COVID-19.

V gene TRBV5-8 combines with J gene TRBJ2-1, with 7 nucleotides matching TRBD1. The CDR3 totals 17 residues. The J segment lost 0 bases and the V segment lost 0 bases, leaving 6 bases of the junction unmatched. Germline values: CDR1 SGHTS, CDR2 YDEGEE. This CDR3 reads CASSLEWDSRSYNEQFF. The CDR3 coding sequence is TGTGCCAGCAGCTTGGAATGGGACAGCCGCTCCTACAATGAGCAGTTCTTC.

This clone is a singleton in its sample. The chain uses TRBV30 and TRBJ2-2; 8 nucleotides align to TRBD2. The CDR3 length is 16 residues. Unmatched junction bases numbered 9, after V lost 0 bases and J lost 6 bases. The germline V gene has CDR1 GTSNPN and CDR2 SVGIG (reference sequence). The CDR3 DNA is TGTGCCTGGAGTGTTTCCCAGCGGGAGTTTTCCGGGGAGCTGTTTTTT. It codes for CAWSVSQREFSGELFF.

This CDR3 is CASSSSSTEAFF. CDR3 DNA sequence: TGTGCCAGCAGTTCCTCCTCCACTGAAGCTTTCTTT. V is TRBV6-6 and J is TRBJ1-1; D is ambiguous. From germline, CDR1 is MNHNY and CDR2 SVGAGI (reference sequence). V lost 4 bases to trimming and J lost 4 bases, with 7 bases between them. CDR3 length: 12 amino acids.

For the CDR3, the DNA is TGCGCCAGCAGCCGGGATTCATCAGCCTCCTACAATGAGCAGTTCTTC. It codes for CASSRDSSASYNEQFF. The V and J genes are TRBV5-1 and TRBJ2-1; weak D call: TRBD2 (5 bases). Germline V lookup: CDR1 SGHRS, CDR2 YFSETQ. The V gene lost 4 bases and the J gene lost 0 bases, with 14 bases spanning the gap. The length of the CDR3 is 16 residues. Drawing the rest from reference TRBV5-1 and TRBJ2-1, the complete variable domain is KAGVTQTPRYLIKTRGQQVTLSCSPISGHRSVSWYQQTPGQGLQFLFEYFSETQRNKGNFPGRFSGRQFSNSRSEMNVSTLELGDSALYLCASSRDSSASYNEQFFGPGTRLTVL.

This clone was detected once. The chain carries TRBV9 and TRBJ2-6; D might be TRBD1 (6 bases). The CDR3 contains 14 residues. The V and J ends lost 3 bases and 2 bases respectively, with 6 bases between them. CDR1 and CDR2 from the germline V gene are SGDLS and YYNGEE. The CDR3 protein is CASSDRAGANVLTF. The CDR3 nucleotides read TGTGCCAGCAGCGACAGGGCTGGGGCCAACGTCCTGACTTTC.

The rearrangement joins TRBV27 to TRBJ2-3; 10 bases line up with TRBD2. Germline V gene data show CDR1 as MNHEY and CDR2 as SMNVEV (reference sequence). The CDR3 consists of 16 residues. V lost 5 bases to trimming and J lost 2 bases; unmatched junction nucleotides: 7. CDR3 coding DNA: TGTGCCAGCAGTCCCGGACTAGCGGACTTCACAGATACGCAGTATTTT. Encoded protein: CASSPGLADFTDTQYF.

This chain connects TRBV28 to TRBJ2-7; 10 nucleotides align to TRBD1. The length of the CDR3 is 15 residues. Trimming removed 4 bases from V and 5 bases from J; junction bases left unmatched: 8. Germline values: CDR1 MDHEN, CDR2 SYDVKM. CDR3 in amino acids: CASSSTGTGDDEQYF. CDR3 nucleotides: TGTGCCAGCAGTTCCACCGGGACAGGGGACGACGAGCAGTACTTC.

A few counts support this clone. V usage is TRBV25-1 and J usage is TRBJ2-7; D may be TRBD2 (7 bases). The CDR3 is made up of 18 amino acids. The V end lost 3 bases, the J end lost 4 bases, and 25 bases lay between the germline ends. CDR1 and CDR2 (germline): MGHDK, SYGVNS. The CDR3 nucleotides read TGTGCCAGCAGTGATCGAGGGGGGGTTCTTAGGGATATTTACGAGCAGTACTTC. It encodes CASSDRGGVLRDIYEQYF.